A selection of T cell receptor beta chains follows, all from one sample in a study of human T cells and chemical hapten exposure. Via MiXCR, TCRdb re-called the RACE reads, giving one row per CDR3 protein. Among about 42,000 distinct CDR3 sequences, around 12% were seen once, and the ten largest hold 4.5% to 6%. Here the sequenced sample was whole blood, taken in connection with sensitization to the hapten diphenylcyclopropenone (DPC). These receptors originate from a woman between 25 and 40 years old with alopecia areata. Some clones in this sample may be carry-over from other donors' samples. Each CDR3 is given with its conserved first and last residue. Each record gives: V gene, clone size, J gene, D gene, CDR3 length, CDR3 protein, CDR3 DNA. D genes are given only for firm matches. For some rows the clone size is stated as once, few or many, or as a class when expanded; others skip it.

>TRBV18|-|TRBJ2-1|TRBD2|16
CASSPPSSGAYNEQFF
TGTGCCAGCTCACCACCCTCTAGCGGGGCCTACAATGAGCAGTTCTTC
>TRBV7-2|-|TRBJ2-1|-|14
CASSLALGGNEQFF
TGTGCCAGCAGCTTAGCGCTTGGGGGCAATGAGCAGTTCTTC
>TRBV7-3|-|TRBJ2-2|-|13
CASSLRAEGELFF
TGTGCCAGCAGCTTAAGGGCCGAGGGGGAGCTGTTTTTT
>TRBV20-1|-|TRBJ1-1|-|12
CSASDSTTEAFF
TGCAGTGCTAGCGACAGCACCACTGAAGCTTTCTTT
>TRBV28|-|TRBJ1-6|-|12
CASSPVDSPLHF
TGTGCCAGCAGTCCCGTCGATTCACCCCTCCACTTT
>TRBV6-1|-|TRBJ2-6|-|14
CASSVNVGANVLTF
TGTGCCAGCAGTGTAAATGTGGGGGCCAACGTCCTGACTTTC
>TRBV7-6|few|TRBJ1-4|TRBD1|16
CASSLTGGQINEKLFF
TGTGCCAGCAGCCTAACAGGGGGCCAGATCAATGAAAAACTGTTTTTT
>TRBV29-1|few|TRBJ2-1|-|13
CSVEQDSYNEQFF
TGCAGCGTTGAGCAAGACAGCTACAATGAGCAGTTCTTC
>TRBV20-1|few|TRBJ2-5|TRBD2|17
CSATGGLGLAGTKTQYF
TGCAGTGCCACAGGGGGCCTGGGACTAGCGGGAACGAAGACCCAGTACTTC
>TRBV29-1|many|TRBJ1-6|-|12
CSVDFRNSPLHF
TGCAGCGTTGATTTTAGAAATTCACCCCTCCACTTT
>TRBV19|-|TRBJ1-2|-|12
CASSTLLLGYTF
TGTGCCAGTAGTACACTACTGCTTGGCTACACCTTC
>TRBV28|many|TRBJ1-3|-|17
CASSLLGRGFSGNTIYF
TGTGCCAGCAGTTTGTTGGGAAGGGGCTTTTCTGGAAACACCATATATTTT
>TRBV6-2/TRBV6-3|-|TRBJ1-2|-|15
CASSDEQTRSYGYTF
TGTGCCAGCTCCGACGAACAAACGAGATCCTATGGCTACACCTTC
>TRBV7-2|-|TRBJ1-1|-|13
CASSRKGETEAFF
TGTGCCAGCAGCCGTAAAGGGGAGACTGAAGCTTTCTTT
>TRBV21-1|many|TRBJ2-4|-|16
CASSKRHGLPKNIQYF
TGTGCCAGCAGCAAACGTCACGGTTTGCCCAAAAACATTCAGTACTTC
>TRBV7-6|many|TRBJ2-4|TRBD2|19
CASSPAGLAGGWAKNIQYF
TGTGCCAGCAGCCCTGCGGGACTAGCGGGAGGCTGGGCCAAAAACATTCAGTACTTC
>TRBV7-3|many|TRBJ1-1|-|15
CASSPQGQLNTEAFF
TGTGCCAGCAGCCCCCAAGGACAGCTGAACACTGAAGCTTTCTTT
>TRBV21-1|-|TRBJ1-5|-|13
CASSKGKDQPQHF
TGTGCCAGCAGCAAGGGAAAGGATCAGCCCCAGCATTTT
>TRBV24-1|many|TRBJ2-5|TRBD1|14
CATSDSTGVETQYF
TGTGCCACCAGTGACTCGACAGGGGTGGAGACCCAGTACTTC
>TRBV11-2|few|TRBJ2-1|-|12
CASSFSNNEQFF
TGTGCCAGCAGCTTCTCGAACAATGAGCAGTTCTTC
>TRBV12-5|few|TRBJ2-6|-|13
CASGFSGANVLTF
TGTGCTAGTGGTTTCTCTGGGGCCAACGTCCTGACTTTC